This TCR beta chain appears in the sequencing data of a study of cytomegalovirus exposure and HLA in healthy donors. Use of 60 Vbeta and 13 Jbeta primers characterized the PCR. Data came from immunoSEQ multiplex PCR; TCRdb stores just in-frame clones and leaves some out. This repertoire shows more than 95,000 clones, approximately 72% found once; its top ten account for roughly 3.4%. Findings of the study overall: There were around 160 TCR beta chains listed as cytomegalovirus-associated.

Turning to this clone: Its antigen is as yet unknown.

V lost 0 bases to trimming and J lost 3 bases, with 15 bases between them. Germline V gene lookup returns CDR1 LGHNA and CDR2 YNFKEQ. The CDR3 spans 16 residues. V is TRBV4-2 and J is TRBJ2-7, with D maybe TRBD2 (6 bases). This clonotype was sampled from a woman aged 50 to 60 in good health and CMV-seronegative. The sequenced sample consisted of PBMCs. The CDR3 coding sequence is TGTGCCAGCAGCCAAGATTGGCCGGGAGTCAGCTACGAGCAGTACTTC. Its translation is CASSQDWPGVSYEQYF.